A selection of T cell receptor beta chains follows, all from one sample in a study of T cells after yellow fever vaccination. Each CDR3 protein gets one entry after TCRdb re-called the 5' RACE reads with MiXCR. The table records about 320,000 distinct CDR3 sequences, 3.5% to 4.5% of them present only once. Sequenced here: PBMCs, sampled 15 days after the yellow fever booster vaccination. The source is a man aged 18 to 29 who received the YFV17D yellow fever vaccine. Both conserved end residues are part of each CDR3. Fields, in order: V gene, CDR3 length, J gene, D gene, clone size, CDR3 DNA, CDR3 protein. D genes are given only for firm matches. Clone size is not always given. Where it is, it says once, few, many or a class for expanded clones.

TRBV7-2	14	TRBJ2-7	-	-	TGTGCCAGCAGCTTAGGCATAGTCAGTTACGAGCAGTACTTC	CASSLGIVSYEQYF
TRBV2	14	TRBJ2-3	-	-	TGTGCCAGCAGTGAAGCGCTTTTCACAGATACGCAGTATTTT	CASSEALFTDTQYF
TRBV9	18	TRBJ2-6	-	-	TGTGCCAGCAGCACGCCGTGGACAGCCAGCTCTGGGGCCAACGTCCTGACTTTC	CASSTPWTASSGANVLTF
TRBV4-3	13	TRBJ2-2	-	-	TGCGCCAGCAGCCAAGGGTCTCCCGGGGAGCTGTTTTTT	CASSQGSPGELFF
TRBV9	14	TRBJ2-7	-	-	TGTGCCAGCAGCGGCCGGGACGGTACCTACGAGCAGTACTTC	CASSGRDGTYEQYF
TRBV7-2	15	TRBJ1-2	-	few	TGTGCCAGCAGCCCGAGTCGGACAGCCCTCTATGGCTACACCTTC	CASSPSRTALYGYTF
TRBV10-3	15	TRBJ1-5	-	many	TGTGCCATCAGTGATGAGGGGATTCGGCATCAGCCCCAGCATTTT	CAISDEGIRHQPQHF
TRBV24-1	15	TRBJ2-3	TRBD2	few	TGTGCCACCAGTGATCCGAGCGGGGGCACAGATACGCAGTATTTT	CATSDPSGGTDTQYF
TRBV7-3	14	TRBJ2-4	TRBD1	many	TGTGCCAGCAGCTCGACAGGGGCCAAAAACATTCAGTACTTC	CASSSTGAKNIQYF
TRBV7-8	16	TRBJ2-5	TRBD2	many	TGTGCCAGCAGCTTACGACTAGCGGGGACTCAGGAGACCCAGTACTTC	CASSLRLAGTQETQYF